This is a list of T cell receptor beta chains from one sample in a study of blood T cell repertoires in COVID-19. Assay: immunoSEQ multiplex PCR; the TCRdb copy retains only in-frame clones and omits some. The table has roughly 68,000 clones, about four fifths seen once. The source material was peripheral blood. The receptors originated from a man over 45 with active COVID-19. Each CDR3 is given with its conserved first and last residue. Each record gives: D gene, V gene, J gene, CDR3 length, clone size, CDR3 DNA, CDR3 protein. D genes are given only for firm matches. Rows give clone size only sometimes, using once, few, many, or a class for an expanded clone.

D gene: TRBD1; V gene: TRBV7-6; J gene: TRBJ2-2; CDR3 length: 15; clone size: -; CDR3 DNA: TGTGCCAGCAGTCAAACGACAGGGACCACCGGGGAGCTGTTTTTT; CDR3 protein: CASSQTTGTTGELFF
D gene: -; V gene: TRBV21-1; J gene: TRBJ2-2; CDR3 length: 16; clone size: once; CDR3 DNA: TGTGCCAGCAGGGAAAACAGGGGAATTGACACCGGGGAGCTGTTTTTT; CDR3 protein: CASRENRGIDTGELFF
D gene: TRBD1; V gene: TRBV6-2/TRBV6-3; J gene: TRBJ1-2; CDR3 length: 17; clone size: -; CDR3 DNA: TGTGCCAGCAGTTCTCCGGGACAGGGGCGTTTGAACTATGGCTACACCTTC; CDR3 protein: CASSSPGQGRLNYGYTF
D gene: -; V gene: TRBV6-5; J gene: TRBJ1-3; CDR3 length: 15; clone size: -; CDR3 DNA: TGTGCCAGCAGTTACTCACCGGGGAGGGCGAACACCATATATTTT; CDR3 protein: CASSYSPGRANTIYF
D gene: TRBD2; V gene: TRBV5-1; J gene: TRBJ2-1; CDR3 length: 15; clone size: -; CDR3 DNA: TGCGCCAGCGCGACTAGCGGGACCACCTACAATGAGCAGTTCTTC; CDR3 protein: CASATSGTTYNEQFF
D gene: -; V gene: TRBV3-1/TRBV3-2; J gene: TRBJ2-3; CDR3 length: 16; clone size: -; CDR3 DNA: TGTGCCAGCAGCCCATTCTTAGGGACATTCACAGATACGCAGTATTTT; CDR3 protein: CASSPFLGTFTDTQYF
D gene: -; V gene: TRBV6-5; J gene: TRBJ1-6; CDR3 length: 15; clone size: -; CDR3 DNA: TGTGCCAGCAGTTATTTCCGACAGCTTAATTCACCCCTCCACTTT; CDR3 protein: CASSYFRQLNSPLHF
D gene: -; V gene: TRBV9; J gene: TRBJ1-4; CDR3 length: 14; clone size: once; CDR3 DNA: TGTGCCAGCAGCTCGAAGGAAGGGAGTGAAAAACTGTTTTTT; CDR3 protein: CASSSKEGSEKLFF
D gene: TRBD1; V gene: TRBV7-9; J gene: TRBJ1-6; CDR3 length: 12; clone size: -; CDR3 DNA: TGTGCCGGCCGACAGGGGGAATCACCCCTCCACTTT; CDR3 protein: CAGRQGESPLHF
D gene: -; V gene: TRBV9; J gene: TRBJ2-5; CDR3 length: 13; clone size: -; CDR3 DNA: TGTGCCAGCAGCGTAGAGGGCGGGCGGACCCAGTACTTC; CDR3 protein: CASSVEGGRTQYF
D gene: TRBD1; V gene: TRBV27; J gene: TRBJ2-2; CDR3 length: 15; clone size: few; CDR3 DNA: TGTGCCAGCACCCCAGGGGACAGGTACACCGGGGAGCTGTTTTTT; CDR3 protein: CASTPGDRYTGELFF
D gene: -; V gene: TRBV6-5; J gene: TRBJ2-7; CDR3 length: 13; clone size: -; CDR3 DNA: TGTGCCAGCAGGCTGACAGACCGATACGAGCAGTACTTC; CDR3 protein: CASRLTDRYEQYF
D gene: -; V gene: TRBV3-1/TRBV3-2; J gene: TRBJ2-5; CDR3 length: 11; clone size: once; CDR3 DNA: TGTGCCAGCAGTTATAGCGAGCACCAGTACTTC; CDR3 protein: CASSYSEHQYF
D gene: TRBD2; V gene: TRBV4-2; J gene: TRBJ2-3; CDR3 length: 15; clone size: -; CDR3 DNA: TGTGCCAGCAGCCCGGGGGGGCCTCTAACAGATACGCAGTATTTT; CDR3 protein: CASSPGGPLTDTQYF
D gene: TRBD1; V gene: TRBV30; J gene: TRBJ2-1; CDR3 length: 14; clone size: -; CDR3 DNA: TGTGCCTGGTGCCCGGGACAGTCCTACAATGAGCAGTTCTTC; CDR3 protein: CAWCPGQSYNEQFF
D gene: -; V gene: TRBV6-6; J gene: TRBJ2-1; CDR3 length: 16; clone size: -; CDR3 DNA: TGTGCCAGCAGTTACCCCGACGGGTACTCCTACAATGAGCAGTTCTTC; CDR3 protein: CASSYPDGYSYNEQFF
D gene: -; V gene: TRBV3-1/TRBV3-2; J gene: TRBJ1-2; CDR3 length: 14; clone size: -; CDR3 DNA: TGTGCCAGCAGCCAACAGGGTACGATCTATGGCTACACCTTC; CDR3 protein: CASSQQGTIYGYTF
D gene: -; V gene: TRBV30; J gene: TRBJ1-5; CDR3 length: 10; clone size: -; CDR3 DNA: TGTGCCTGGAAGGACGGGGCCCAGCATTTT; CDR3 protein: CAWKDGAQHF
D gene: TRBD1; V gene: TRBV7-2; J gene: TRBJ2-7; CDR3 length: 15; clone size: -; CDR3 DNA: TGTGCCAGCAGCTACGGACAGGGGGCCTCCTACGAGCAGTACTTC; CDR3 protein: CASSYGQGASYEQYF
D gene: -; V gene: TRBV7-9; J gene: TRBJ2-7; CDR3 length: 16; clone size: -; CDR3 DNA: TGTGCCAGCAGCTCGTGGGGGCAGGGCGACTCCTACGAGCAGTACTTC; CDR3 protein: CASSSWGQGDSYEQYF
D gene: TRBD1; V gene: TRBV10-3; J gene: TRBJ1-4; CDR3 length: 12; clone size: -; CDR3 DNA: TGTGCCATCAGGGACAGGGATGAAAAACTGTTTTTT; CDR3 protein: CAIRDRDEKLFF
D gene: -; V gene: TRBV15; J gene: TRBJ2-5; CDR3 length: 16; clone size: -; CDR3 DNA: TGTGCCACCAGCAGAACCCCGCGCGGGTACGAAGAGACCCAGTACTTC; CDR3 protein: CATSRTPRGYEETQYF
D gene: -; V gene: TRBV7-2; J gene: TRBJ1-6; CDR3 length: 14; clone size: once; CDR3 DNA: TGTGCCAGCAGCTTGGGGGGGAGTCGTTCACCCCTCCACTTT; CDR3 protein: CASSLGGSRSPLHF
D gene: TRBD1; V gene: TRBV27; J gene: TRBJ1-2; CDR3 length: 15; clone size: -; CDR3 DNA: TGTGCCAGCAGTATGGGGACAGGGGGTGACTATGGCTACACCTTC; CDR3 protein: CASSMGTGGDYGYTF
D gene: -; V gene: TRBV25-1; J gene: TRBJ1-3; CDR3 length: 15; clone size: -; CDR3 DNA: TGTGCCAGCAGTGAAAGGGGTTCCCCTGGAAACACCATATATTTT; CDR3 protein: CASSERGSPGNTIYF
D gene: -; V gene: TRBV29-1; J gene: TRBJ1-5; CDR3 length: 16; clone size: -; CDR3 DNA: TGCAGCGATAATACACCGGGTTGGCAGGGCCATCAGCCCCAGCATTTT; CDR3 protein: CSDNTPGWQGHQPQHF
D gene: -; V gene: TRBV10-3; J gene: TRBJ2-7; CDR3 length: 13; clone size: -; CDR3 DNA: TGTGCCATCGCGGAGGGTTTGGACTACGAGCAGTACTTC; CDR3 protein: CAIAEGLDYEQYF
D gene: TRBD2; V gene: TRBV27; J gene: TRBJ2-7; CDR3 length: 15; clone size: -; CDR3 DNA: TGTGCCACCCGAACGGGAGGAGTTGGAATTTACGAGCAGTACTTC; CDR3 protein: CATRTGGVGIYEQYF
D gene: -; V gene: TRBV18; J gene: TRBJ1-3; CDR3 length: 15; clone size: -; CDR3 DNA: TGTGCCAGCTCACCACCGAGCCAGGGGGGAAACACCATATATTTT; CDR3 protein: CASSPPSQGGNTIYF
D gene: -; V gene: TRBV6-1; J gene: TRBJ2-3; CDR3 length: 13; clone size: -; CDR3 DNA: TGTGCCAGCAGTGAACAACGGGGAGATACGCAGTATTTT; CDR3 protein: CASSEQRGDTQYF
D gene: TRBD2; V gene: TRBV12-3/TRBV12-4; J gene: TRBJ2-3; CDR3 length: 13; clone size: -; CDR3 DNA: TGTGCCAGCAGACTAGCGGGAGGGGATACGCAGTATTTT; CDR3 protein: CASRLAGGDTQYF
D gene: -; V gene: TRBV5-1; J gene: TRBJ2-1; CDR3 length: 13; clone size: -; CDR3 DNA: TGCGCCAGCAGCTCGGACAGTTACAATGAGCAGTTCTTC; CDR3 protein: CASSSDSYNEQFF
D gene: -; V gene: TRBV5-4; J gene: TRBJ2-5; CDR3 length: 12; clone size: -; CDR3 DNA: TGTGCCAGCAGCTTGGTCGTCGGGACCCAGTACTTC; CDR3 protein: CASSLVVGTQYF
D gene: -; V gene: TRBV5-1; J gene: TRBJ2-7; CDR3 length: 13; clone size: -; CDR3 DNA: TGCGCCAGCAGCTTGAGCAGGTCCTACGAGCAGTACTTC; CDR3 protein: CASSLSRSYEQYF
D gene: -; V gene: TRBV6-5; J gene: TRBJ1-2; CDR3 length: 11; clone size: -; CDR3 DNA: TGTGCCAGCAGCTCGGGCTATGGCTACACCTTC; CDR3 protein: CASSSGYGYTF
D gene: -; V gene: TRBV5-1; J gene: TRBJ1-4; CDR3 length: 14; clone size: few; CDR3 DNA: TGCGCCAGCAGGACTTTCCTGACTGGGGAAAAACTGTTTTTT; CDR3 protein: CASRTFLTGEKLFF
D gene: -; V gene: TRBV21-1; J gene: TRBJ1-6; CDR3 length: 15; clone size: -; CDR3 DNA: TGTGCCAGCAGCAAAGATGGCAGGGTGGAGTCACCCCTCCACTTT; CDR3 protein: CASSKDGRVESPLHF
D gene: -; V gene: TRBV2; J gene: TRBJ2-3; CDR3 length: 15; clone size: -; CDR3 DNA: TGTGCCACCCAAGGGGGGGCAGCTAGCACAGATACGCAGTATTTT; CDR3 protein: CATQGGAASTDTQYF
D gene: TRBD2; V gene: TRBV4-2; J gene: TRBJ2-3; CDR3 length: 18; clone size: -; CDR3 DNA: TGTGCCAGCAGCCAAGGCGGCGGGGGGGCCCATAGGGGAGATACGCAGTATTTT; CDR3 protein: CASSQGGGGAHRGDTQYF
D gene: -; V gene: TRBV2; J gene: TRBJ1-6; CDR3 length: 15; clone size: few; CDR3 DNA: TGTGCCAGCAGTCTCTCGGGGGGGGCCAATTCACCCCTCCACTTT; CDR3 protein: CASSLSGGANSPLHF
D gene: -; V gene: TRBV7-8; J gene: TRBJ1-1; CDR3 length: 12; clone size: -; CDR3 DNA: TGTGCCAGCAGCTCGTATGACACTGAAGCTTTCTTT; CDR3 protein: CASSSYDTEAFF
D gene: TRBD1; V gene: TRBV7-2; J gene: TRBJ1-2; CDR3 length: 15; clone size: -; CDR3 DNA: TGTGCCAGCAGCTCAGGGGGGCAGGCTCTATCAGGCTACACCTTC; CDR3 protein: CASSSGGQALSGYTF
D gene: TRBD2; V gene: TRBV7-6; J gene: TRBJ2-1; CDR3 length: 15; clone size: -; CDR3 DNA: TGTGCCAGCAGCCCTATAGCGGGGGGATACAATGAGCAGTTCTTC; CDR3 protein: CASSPIAGGYNEQFF
D gene: -; V gene: TRBV5-1; J gene: TRBJ2-3; CDR3 length: 16; clone size: -; CDR3 DNA: TGCGCCAGCAGCGACGACTCCTCGCTCCTCACAGATACGCAGTATTTT; CDR3 protein: CASSDDSSLLTDTQYF
D gene: -; V gene: TRBV4-1; J gene: TRBJ2-1; CDR3 length: 16; clone size: -; CDR3 DNA: TGCGCCAGCAGCCAAGATTGGGGCCAGCAGCGGGATGAGCAGTTCTTC; CDR3 protein: CASSQDWGQQRDEQFF